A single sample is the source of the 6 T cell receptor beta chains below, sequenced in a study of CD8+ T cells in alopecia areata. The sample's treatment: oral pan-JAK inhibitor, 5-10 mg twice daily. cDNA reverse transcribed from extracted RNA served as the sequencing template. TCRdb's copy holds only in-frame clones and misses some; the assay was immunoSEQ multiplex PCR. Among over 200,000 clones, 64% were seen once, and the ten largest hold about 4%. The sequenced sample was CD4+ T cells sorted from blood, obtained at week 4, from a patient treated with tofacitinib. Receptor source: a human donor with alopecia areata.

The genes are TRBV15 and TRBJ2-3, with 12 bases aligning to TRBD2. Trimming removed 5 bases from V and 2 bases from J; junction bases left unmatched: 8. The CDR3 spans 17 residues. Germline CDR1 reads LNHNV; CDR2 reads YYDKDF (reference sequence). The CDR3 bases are TGTGCCACCAGCGGTAGTGGACTAGCGGGGACCACAGATACGCAGTATTTT. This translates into CATSGSGLAGTTDTQYF.

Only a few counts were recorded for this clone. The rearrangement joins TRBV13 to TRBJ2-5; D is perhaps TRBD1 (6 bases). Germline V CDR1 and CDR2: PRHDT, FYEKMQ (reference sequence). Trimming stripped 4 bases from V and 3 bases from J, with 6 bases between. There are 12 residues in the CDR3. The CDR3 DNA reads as TGTGCCAGCAGCTACAGGGAAGAGACCCAGTACTTC. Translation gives CASSYREETQYF.

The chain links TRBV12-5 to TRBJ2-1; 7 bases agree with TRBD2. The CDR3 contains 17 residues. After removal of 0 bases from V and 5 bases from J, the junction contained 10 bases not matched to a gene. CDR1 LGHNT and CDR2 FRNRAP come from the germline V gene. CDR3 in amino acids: CASGLVLGRGPHNEQFF. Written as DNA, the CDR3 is TGTGCTAGTGGTTTGGTACTTGGGAGGGGTCCTCACAATGAGCAGTTCTTC.

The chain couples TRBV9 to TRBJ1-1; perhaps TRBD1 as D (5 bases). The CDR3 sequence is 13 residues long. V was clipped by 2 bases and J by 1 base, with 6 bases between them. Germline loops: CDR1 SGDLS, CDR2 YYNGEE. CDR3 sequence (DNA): TGTGCCAGCAGCGTTCAGGGGAACACTGAAGCTTTCTTT. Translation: CASSVQGNTEAFF.

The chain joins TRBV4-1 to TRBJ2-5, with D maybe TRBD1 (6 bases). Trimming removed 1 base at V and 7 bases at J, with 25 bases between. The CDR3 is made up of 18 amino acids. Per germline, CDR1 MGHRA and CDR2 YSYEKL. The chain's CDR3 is CASSQGRLQGYGWGTQYF. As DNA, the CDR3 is TGCGCCAGCAGCCAAGGACGGCTGCAGGGGTACGGTTGGGGGACCCAGTACTTC.

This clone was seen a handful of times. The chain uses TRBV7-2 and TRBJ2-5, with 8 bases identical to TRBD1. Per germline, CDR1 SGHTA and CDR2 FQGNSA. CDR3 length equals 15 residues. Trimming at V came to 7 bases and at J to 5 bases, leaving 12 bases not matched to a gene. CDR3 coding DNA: TGTGCCAGCACCGAAAGGGCAGGGGGCATGGAGACCCAGTACTTC. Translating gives CASTERAGGMETQYF.